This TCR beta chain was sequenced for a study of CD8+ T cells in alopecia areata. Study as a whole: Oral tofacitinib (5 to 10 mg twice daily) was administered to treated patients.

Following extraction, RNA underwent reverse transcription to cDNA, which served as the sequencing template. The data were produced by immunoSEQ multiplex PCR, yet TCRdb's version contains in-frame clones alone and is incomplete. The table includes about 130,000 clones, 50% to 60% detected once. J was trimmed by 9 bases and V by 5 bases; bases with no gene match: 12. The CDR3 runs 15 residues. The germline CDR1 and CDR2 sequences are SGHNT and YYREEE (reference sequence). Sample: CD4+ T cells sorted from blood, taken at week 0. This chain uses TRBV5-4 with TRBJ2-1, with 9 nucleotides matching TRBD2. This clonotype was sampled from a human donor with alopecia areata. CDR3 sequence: CASREAGGILGEQFF. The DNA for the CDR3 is TGTGCCAGCAGGGAAGCGGGAGGAATACTGGGTGAGCAGTTCTTC. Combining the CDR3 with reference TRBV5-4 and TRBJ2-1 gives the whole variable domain ETGVTQSPTHLIKTRGQQVTLRCSSQSGHNTVSWYQQALGQGPQFIFQYYREEENGRGNFPPRFSGLQFPNYSSELNVNALELDDSALYLCASREAGGILGEQFFGPGTRLTVL.